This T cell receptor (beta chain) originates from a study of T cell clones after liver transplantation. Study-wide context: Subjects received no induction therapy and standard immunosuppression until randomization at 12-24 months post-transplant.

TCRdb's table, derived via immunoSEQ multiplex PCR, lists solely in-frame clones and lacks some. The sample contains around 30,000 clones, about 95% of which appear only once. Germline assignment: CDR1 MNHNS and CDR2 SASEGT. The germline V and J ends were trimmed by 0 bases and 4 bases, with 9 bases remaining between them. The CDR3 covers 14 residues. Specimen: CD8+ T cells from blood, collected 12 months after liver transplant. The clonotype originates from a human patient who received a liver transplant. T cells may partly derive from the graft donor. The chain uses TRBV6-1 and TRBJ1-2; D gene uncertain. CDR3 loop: CASSEALAVYGYTF. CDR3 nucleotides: TGTGCCAGCAGTGAAGCCCTGGCAGTCTATGGCTACACCTTC.